One TCR beta chain is described in this entry. The data were produced by immunoSEQ multiplex PCR, yet TCRdb's version contains in-frame clones alone and is incomplete. The table lists roughly 86,000 clones, just under 95% of them singletons. Germline loops: CDR1 LNHNV, CDR2 YYDKDF (reference sequence). V was clipped by 0 bases and J by 2 bases, with 13 bases between them. There are 16 residues in the CDR3. This record comes from a study of human versus mouse CDR3 diversity and MHC coevolution. This clonotype originated in a person between 25 and 75 years old in good health. The material sequenced was naive CD4+ T cells from blood. Indicated subset: CD45RO-negative CD62L-positive naive CD4 T cells. V is TRBV15 and J is TRBJ1-1, with D perhaps matching TRBD1 (6 bases). The CDR3 region has the DNA TGTGCCACCAGCAGAGATCGTCCAGGGGCAAACACTGAAGCTTTCTTT. It translates to CATSRDRPGANTEAFF.